The 16 T cell receptor beta chains given below trace back to one sample, sequenced in a study of blood T cell repertoires in COVID-19. Produced via immunoSEQ multiplex PCR; TCRdb's table is partial and in-frame only. Among roughly 150,000 clones listed, over 80% were seen once. Sequenced material: PBMCs or T cells enriched from blood (not recorded which). All receptors derive from a man in his 70s who had been exposed to COVID-19.

The V gene is TRBV11-2, the J gene TRBJ2-3, with 9 bases identical to TRBD2. J lost 4 bases, V lost 1 base, and 3 bases had no gene match. Germline lookup yields CDR1 SGHAT and CDR2 FQNNGV. The CDR3 extends over 15 amino acids. CDR3 sequence: CASSLGIAGADTQYF. The CDR3 DNA follows: TGTGCCAGCAGCTTAGGAATAGCGGGAGCAGATACGCAGTATTTT. The full variable domain, in which reference TRBV11-2 and TRBJ2-3 provide the parts outside the CDR3, is EAGVAQSPRYKIIEKRQSVAFWCNPISGHATLYWYQQILGQGPKLLIQFQNNGVVDDSQLPKDRFSAERLKGVDSTLKIQPAKLEDSAVYLCASSLGIAGADTQYFGPGTRLTVL.

The rearrangement uses TRBV4-3 and TRBJ1-4; TRBD1 matches 10 bases. Germline values: CDR1 LGHNA, CDR2 YSLEER. J gave up 8 bases and V 3 bases, and 12 bases lay outside the gene matches. CDR3 length: 17 residues. In nucleotides, the CDR3 is TGCGCCAGCAGCCAGCCGGGACAGGGGTATTTAGGGGAAAAACTGTTTTTT. Translating it yields CASSQPGQGYLGEKLFF.

This clone was recorded a few times. The chain employs TRBV4-1 and TRBJ2-7; 10 bases are shared with TRBD1. This CDR3 is 16 amino acids long. Germline V gene data show CDR1 as MGHRA and CDR2 as YSYEKL. V lost 4 bases, J lost 2 bases, and 8 bases stayed unmatched. The CDR3 bases are TGCGCCAGCAGCCTCTCGACAGGGGGCCTTACCTACGAGCAGTACTTC. This codes for CASSLSTGGLTYEQYF.

This chain links TRBV10-3 with TRBJ1-1; 7 bases are a match to TRBD1. The CDR3 sequence is 16 residues long. Germline lookup yields CDR1 ENHRY and CDR2 SYGVKD. With V trimmed by 3 bases and J by 0 bases, 7 bases remained unmatched. In DNA form, the CDR3 reads TGTGCCATCAGTGAAAGGGAAGGGGGCCTGAACACTGAAGCTTTCTTT. Protein sequence: CAISEREGGLNTEAFF.

As DNA, the CDR3 is TGTGCCAGCAGTTTAGTAGCCCGGACAGAGCTTTTTGGGCCCCAGCATTTT. Translating it yields CASSLVARTELFGPQHF. The rearrangement links TRBV28 to TRBJ1-5; the D gene is possibly TRBD1 (6 bases). CDR3 length: 17 residues. CDR1 MDHEN and CDR2 SYDVKM come from the germline V gene. V lost 2 bases and J 9 bases, leaving 23 bases between the germline ends.

Here the CDR3 DNA reads TGCGCCAGCAGTTTGACCTCAGGGGCAGGGGATACGCAGTATTTT. It translates to CASSLTSGAGDTQYF. The V gene is TRBV5-1, the J gene TRBJ2-3, with D maybe TRBD1 (6 bases). Germline loops: CDR1 SGHRS, CDR2 YFSETQ. The CDR3 extends over 15 amino acids. The ends were cut back, 5 bases at V and 6 bases at J, with 19 bases in the middle. The whole variable domain, filled in from reference TRBV5-1 and TRBJ2-3, reads KAGVTQTPRYLIKTRGQQVTLSCSPISGHRSVSWYQQTPGQGLQFLFEYFSETQRNKGNFPGRFSGRQFSNSRSEMNVSTLELGDSALYLCASSLTSGAGDTQYFGPGTRLTVL.

J is TRBJ2-5 and V is TRBV19; 9 bases are shared with TRBD1. Trimming cost V 6 bases and J 2 bases; bases outside gene matches: 7. This CDR3 is 15 amino acids long. Germline V gives CDR1 LNHDA, CDR2 SQIVND (reference sequence). The CDR3: CASSEQGAFQETQYF. CDR3 DNA: TGTGCCAGTAGCGAACAGGGGGCTTTTCAAGAGACCCAGTACTTC.

The CDR3: CASSYSGTGKEKLFF. CDR3 bases: TGTGCCAGCAGTTACTCCGGGACAGGGAAAGAAAAACTGTTTTTT. The rearrangement links TRBV6-6 to TRBJ1-4, with 9 nucleotides matching TRBD1. After removal of 0 bases from V and 8 bases from J, the junction contained 4 bases not matched to a gene. This CDR3 spans 15 amino acids. Germline V lookup: CDR1 MNHNY, CDR2 SVGAGI (reference sequence).

The chain joins TRBV6-5 to TRBJ2-7; 8 bases fit TRBD1. CDR3 size: 15 residues. The V gene's germline CDR1 is MNHEY and CDR2 SVGAGI. The ends lost 6 bases at V and 2 bases at J; junction bases unmatched: 9. The CDR3 spells CASRGSRDRTYEQYF. The CDR3 bases are TGTGCCAGCAGAGGCTCCCGGGACAGGACCTACGAGCAGTACTTC.

The CDR3 nucleotides are TGTGCCAGCACCACTCTAGCTGCGCTCTATGGCTACACCTTC. It is translated as CASTTLAALYGYTF. V usage is TRBV28 and J usage is TRBJ1-2; D not resolved. V was trimmed by 7 bases and J by 4 bases, leaving 16 bases between them. This CDR3 is 14 amino acids long. Germline CDR1 is MDHEN and CDR2 is SYDVKM.

This sequence joins TRBV9 and TRBJ2-2, with 7 bases lining up with TRBD2. V shed 1 base and J 5 bases; nucleotides not matched to a gene: 5. CDR1 is SGDLS and CDR2 is YYNGEE in the germline V gene. This CDR3 has 15 residues. The CDR3 region is CASSVRGGWTGELFF. The CDR3 DNA is TGTGCCAGCAGCGTACGCGGGGGATGGACCGGGGAGCTGTTTTTT.

This clone was recorded a few times. The gene calls are TRBV2 and TRBJ1-1; D gene uncertain. CDR3 size: 13 residues. Trimming cost V 7 bases and J 1 base, with 10 bases left between them. Germline CDR1 and CDR2: SNHLY and FYNNEI. The CDR3 DNA follows: TGTGCCAGCACGCTGACGGGGAACACTGAAGCTTTCTTT. Translation gives CASTLTGNTEAFF. Full variable domain (missing parts from reference TRBV2 and TRBJ1-1): EPEVTQTPSHQVTQMGQEVILRCVPISNHLYFYWYRQILGQKVEFLVSFYNNEISEKSEIFDDQFSVERPDGSNFTLKIRSTKLEDSAMYFCASTLTGNTEAFFGQGTRLTVV.

The V call is TRBV10-3, the J call TRBJ1-1; no reliable D call. Trimming took off 6 bases at V and 1 base at J, with 12 bases between the two ends. The CDR3 covers 14 residues. Germline V gene data show CDR1 as ENHRY and CDR2 as SYGVKD. The CDR3 region is CAIRLDPGNTEAFF. The CDR3 DNA sequence: TGTGCCATCAGGTTAGACCCGGGGAACACTGAAGCTTTCTTT.

This clone turned up a few times. The V and J genes are TRBV5-4 and TRBJ1-2; the D gene is possibly TRBD1 (5 bases). This CDR3 is 14 amino acids long. The germline gives CDR1 SGHNT, CDR2 YYREEE (reference sequence). The V end was cut by 0 bases, the J end by 2 bases, with 8 bases between. The CDR3 DNA reads TGTGCCAGCAGCTTGGGGCAGGGAAACTATGGCTACACCTTC. The encoded protein is CASSLGQGNYGYTF.

This rearrangement joins TRBV24-1 to TRBJ2-2, with 7 bases aligning to TRBD1. V gave up 4 bases and J gave up 4 bases; unmatched junction bases: 5. CDR3 length: 15 residues. The germline V gene has CDR1 KGHDR and CDR2 SFDVKD. The CDR3 DNA reads TGTGCCACCAGTGACTCCGGACAGGTCACCGGGGAGCTGTTTTTT. This translates into CATSDSGQVTGELFF.

The CDR3 DNA sequence: TGTGCCAGCAGCGCGGGGCTCGGGGAGCTGTTTTTT. Translating gives CASSAGLGELFF. V is TRBV2 and J is TRBJ2-2; D might be TRBD2 (6 bases). Looked up from germline, CDR1 is SNHLY and CDR2 is FYNNEI. CDR3 length: 12 residues. Trimming removed 6 bases from V and 7 bases from J, with 9 bases in between.